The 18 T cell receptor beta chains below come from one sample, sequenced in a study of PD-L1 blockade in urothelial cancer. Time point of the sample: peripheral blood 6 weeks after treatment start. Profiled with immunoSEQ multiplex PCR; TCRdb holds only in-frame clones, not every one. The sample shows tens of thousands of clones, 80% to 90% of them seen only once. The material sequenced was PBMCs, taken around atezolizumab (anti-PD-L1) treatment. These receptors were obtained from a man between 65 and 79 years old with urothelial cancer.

In DNA, the CDR3 is TGTGCCAGCAGCCGGGAGGGGACTTCCTACGAGCAGTACTTC. Translating it yields CASSREGTSYEQYF. The V gene is TRBV7-6, the J gene TRBJ2-7, with 8 positions matching TRBD2. Germline lookup yields CDR1 SGHVS and CDR2 FNYEAQ. Trimming at V came to 5 bases and at J to 1 base, leaving 4 bases not matched to a gene. CDR3 size: 14 residues.

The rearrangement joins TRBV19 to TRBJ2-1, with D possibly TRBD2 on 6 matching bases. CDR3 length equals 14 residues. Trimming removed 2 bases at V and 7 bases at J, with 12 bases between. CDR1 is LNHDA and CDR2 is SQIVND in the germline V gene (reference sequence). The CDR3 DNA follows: TGTGCCAGTAGTATATTAGCGGCCACGAATGAGCAGTTCTTC. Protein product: CASSILAATNEQFF.

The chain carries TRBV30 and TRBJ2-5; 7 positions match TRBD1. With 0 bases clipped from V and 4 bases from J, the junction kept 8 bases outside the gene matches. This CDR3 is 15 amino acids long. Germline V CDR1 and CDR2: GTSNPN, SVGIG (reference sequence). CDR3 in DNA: TGTGCCTGGAGTGTACAGGCGACAGGGCGAGAGACCCAGTACTTC. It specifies CAWSVQATGRETQYF.

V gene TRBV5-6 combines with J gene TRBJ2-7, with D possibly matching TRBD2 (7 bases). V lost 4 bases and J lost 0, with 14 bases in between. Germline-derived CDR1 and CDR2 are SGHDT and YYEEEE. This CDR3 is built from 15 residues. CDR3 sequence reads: CASSPRGGGSYEQYF. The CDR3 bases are TGTGCCAGCAGCCCCAGGGGAGGGGGCTCCTACGAGCAGTACTTC.

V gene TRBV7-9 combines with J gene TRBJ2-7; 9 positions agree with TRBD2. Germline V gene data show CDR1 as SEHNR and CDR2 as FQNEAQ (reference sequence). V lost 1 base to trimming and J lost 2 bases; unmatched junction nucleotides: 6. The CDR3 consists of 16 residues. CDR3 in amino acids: CASSLDLRGRAYEQYF. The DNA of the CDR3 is TGTGCCAGCAGCTTAGATCTCCGCGGGAGGGCCTACGAGCAGTACTTC.

This CDR3 reads CASSSNRLAGGGNEQFF. CDR3 sequence (DNA): TGTGCCAGCAGCTCAAACCGACTAGCGGGAGGGGGTAATGAGCAGTTCTTC. The gene calls are TRBV7-9 and TRBJ2-1; 14 bases align to TRBD2. Germline values: CDR1 SEHNR, CDR2 FQNEAQ (reference sequence). With V trimmed by 4 bases and J by 7 bases, 9 bases remained unmatched. This CDR3 has 17 residues.

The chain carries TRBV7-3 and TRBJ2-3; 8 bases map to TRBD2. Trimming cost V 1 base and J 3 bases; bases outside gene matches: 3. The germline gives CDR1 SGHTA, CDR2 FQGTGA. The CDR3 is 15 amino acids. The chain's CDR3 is CASSLKGLGTDTQYF. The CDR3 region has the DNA TGTGCCAGCAGCTTAAAGGGACTAGGAACAGATACGCAGTATTTT.

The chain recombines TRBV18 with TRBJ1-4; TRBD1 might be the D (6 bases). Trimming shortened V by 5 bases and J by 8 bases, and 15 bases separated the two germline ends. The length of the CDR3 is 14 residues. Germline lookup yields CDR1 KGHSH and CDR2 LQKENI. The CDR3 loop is CASSSIRGSEKLFF. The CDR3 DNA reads TGTGCCAGCTCATCAATCAGGGGTAGCGAAAAACTGTTTTTT.

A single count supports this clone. CDR3 loop: CASSEPGTGAYEQYF. Written as DNA, the CDR3 is TGCGCCAGCAGCGAACCCGGGACAGGGGCCTACGAGCAGTACTTC. J is TRBJ2-7 and V is TRBV5-1, with 10 bases matching TRBD1. The length of the CDR3 is 15 residues. CDR1 and CDR2 (germline): SGHRS, YFSETQ. J gave up 2 bases and V 4 bases, and 6 bases lay outside the gene matches.

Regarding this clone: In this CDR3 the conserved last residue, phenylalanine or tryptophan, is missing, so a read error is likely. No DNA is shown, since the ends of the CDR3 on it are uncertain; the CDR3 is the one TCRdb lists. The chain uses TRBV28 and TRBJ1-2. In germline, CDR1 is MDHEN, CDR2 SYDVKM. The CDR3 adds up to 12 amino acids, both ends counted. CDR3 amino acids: CASSSGDLGELP.

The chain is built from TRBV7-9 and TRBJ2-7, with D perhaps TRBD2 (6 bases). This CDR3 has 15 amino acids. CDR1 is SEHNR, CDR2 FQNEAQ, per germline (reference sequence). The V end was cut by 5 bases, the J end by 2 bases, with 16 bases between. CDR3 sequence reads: CASSLTGGPPYEQYF. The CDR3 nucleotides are TGTGCCAGCAGCCTAACAGGAGGGCCCCCCTACGAGCAGTACTTC.

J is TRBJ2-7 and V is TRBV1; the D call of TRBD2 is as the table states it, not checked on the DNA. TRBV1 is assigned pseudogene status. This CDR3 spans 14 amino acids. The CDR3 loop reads CTSSQGLAPYEQYF. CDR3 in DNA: TGCACCAGCAGCCAAGGCCTAGCGCCCTACGAGCAGTACTTC.

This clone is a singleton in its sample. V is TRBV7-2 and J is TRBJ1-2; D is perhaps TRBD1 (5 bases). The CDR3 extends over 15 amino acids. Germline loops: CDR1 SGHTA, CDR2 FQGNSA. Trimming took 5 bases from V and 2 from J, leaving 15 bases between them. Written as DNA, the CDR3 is TGTGCCAGCAGCCCCGCGGGAGGGACCAACTATGGCTACACCTTC. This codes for CASSPAGGTNYGYTF. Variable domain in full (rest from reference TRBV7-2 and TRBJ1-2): GAGVSQSPSNKVTEKGKDVELRCDPISGHTALYWYRQSLGQGLEFLIYFQGNSAPDKSGLPSDRFSAERTGGSVSTLTIQRTQQEDSAVYLCASSPAGGTNYGYTFGSGTRLTVV.

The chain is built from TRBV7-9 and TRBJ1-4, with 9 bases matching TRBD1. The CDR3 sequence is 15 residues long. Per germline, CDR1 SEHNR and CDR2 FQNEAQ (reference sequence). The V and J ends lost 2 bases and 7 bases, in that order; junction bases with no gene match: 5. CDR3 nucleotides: TGTGCCAGCAGCTTAATTGGGACAGGGCGTGAAAAACTGTTTTTT. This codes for CASSLIGTGREKLFF.

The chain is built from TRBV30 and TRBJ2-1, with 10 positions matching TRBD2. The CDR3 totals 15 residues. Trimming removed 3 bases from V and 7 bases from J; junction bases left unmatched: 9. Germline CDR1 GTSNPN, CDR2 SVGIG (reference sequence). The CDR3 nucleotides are TGTGCCTGGAGCGGTCTAGCGGGAGCGGGGAATGAGCAGTTCTTC. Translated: CAWSGLAGAGNEQFF.

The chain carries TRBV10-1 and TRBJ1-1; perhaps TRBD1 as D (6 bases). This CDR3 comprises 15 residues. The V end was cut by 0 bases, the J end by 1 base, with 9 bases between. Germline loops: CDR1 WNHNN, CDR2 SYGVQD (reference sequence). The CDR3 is CASSESGGWNTEAFF. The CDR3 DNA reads TGCGCCAGCAGTGAGTCAGGGGGTTGGAACACTGAAGCTTTCTTT.

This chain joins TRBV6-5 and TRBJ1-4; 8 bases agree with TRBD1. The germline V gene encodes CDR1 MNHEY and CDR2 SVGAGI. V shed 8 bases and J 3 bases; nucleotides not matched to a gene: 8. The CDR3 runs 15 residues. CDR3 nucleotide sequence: TGTGCCAGCCGAACGGACAGGGTGCCTAATGAAAAACTGTTTTTT. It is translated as CASRTDRVPNEKLFF.

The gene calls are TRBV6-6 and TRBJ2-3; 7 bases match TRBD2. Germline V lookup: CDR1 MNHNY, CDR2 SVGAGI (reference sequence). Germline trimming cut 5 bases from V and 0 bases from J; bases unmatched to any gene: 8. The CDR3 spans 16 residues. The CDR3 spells CASSPGGSESTDTQYF. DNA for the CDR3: TGTGCCAGCAGTCCCGGGGGGTCCGAGAGCACAGATACGCAGTATTTT.